The sequence of this TCR beta chain was determined in a study of T cell repertoires in cytomegalovirus infection. Across the study: A matching HLA type, together with CMV infection, was signaled by public TCR beta signatures. Study-level points and caveats: Identification of carriers of CMV plus the relevant HLA was performed using cumulative public TCR beta family frequency. Within the response measured ex vivo, HLA-C-restricted CMV-specific TCR beta clonotypes were dominant.

TCRdb re-called the reads with MiXCR, one entry per CDR3 protein. The repertoire holds roughly 640,000 distinct CDR3 sequences, with around 24% as singletons. Germline values: CDR1 MDHEN, CDR2 SYDVKM. The junction had 8 bases not matched to a gene; V was cut back by 6 bases and J by 11 bases. The CDR3 covers 14 residues. For this clonotype: Its antigen is unknown.

This sequence originates from a human donor in good health (CMV status not recorded). Some clones in this sample may be carry-over from other donors' samples. The sequencing sample was made of CD8+ T cells from PBMCs. The chain combines TRBV28 with TRBJ1-6, with 9 bases that match TRBD1. CDR3 in DNA: TGTGCCAGCAGCCCCGGGACAGGGTTAACACCCCTCCACTTT. Its protein is CASSPGTGLTPLHF.